A selection of T cell receptor beta chains follows, all from one sample in a study of T cells after yellow fever vaccination. TCRdb reprocessed the 5' RACE reads with MiXCR, giving one entry per CDR3 protein. The sample comprises roughly 330,000 distinct CDR3 sequences, 3% to 4.5% of which are singletons, and roughly 26% rests with the top ten. The material sequenced was PBMCs, taken 5 days after the yellow fever booster vaccination. Receptors were obtained from a young man who received the YFV17D yellow fever vaccine. Each CDR3 is given without its conserved first and last residue. The size of a clone is reported for some rows only, either as once, few or many, or as a class for expanded clones.

V	J	size	CDR3
TRBV10-3	TRBJ2-7	few	AIAIGGTRSYEQY
TRBV20-1	TRBJ2-4	.	SARPPSGQGIQY
TRBV7-2	TRBJ2-1	few	ASSPRLAGTNEQF
TRBV10-1	TRBJ2-2	.	ASSSTGMNTGELF
TRBV5-4	TRBJ2-3	few	ASTPSSVAGGADTQY
TRBV19	TRBJ2-7	few	ASSIGGLGGQSYEQY
TRBV12-3/TRBV12-4	TRBJ1-3	many	ASSLGGNTIY
TRBV4-3	TRBJ2-6	few	ASSQDFPSGANVLT
TRBV7-2	TRBJ1-5	many	ASSLAPPQPQH
TRBV7-7	TRBJ2-3	few	ASSTTSTDTQY
TRBV25-1	TRBJ1-6	few	ASSAPPRGGSPLH
TRBV6-1	TRBJ2-1	few	ASSLALGRNGNEQF
TRBV6-5	TRBJ1-1	.	ASSSTTGTYTEAF
TRBV20-1	TRBJ1-4	many	SARSGGWNEKLF
TRBV20-1	TRBJ2-5	many	SASRSGGQETQY
TRBV4-2	TRBJ1-4	.	ASSQVDHRGVLGKLF
TRBV9	TRBJ2-7	.	ASSSIGSSYEQY
TRBV7-2	TRBJ2-2	.	ASSLSGGGGTGELF
TRBV20-1	TRBJ1-5	many	SASQHLNQPQH
TRBV7-9	TRBJ2-1	.	ASTPDPGGGASEQF
TRBV7-2	TRBJ2-3	many	ASSSPSTDTQY
TRBV7-2	TRBJ2-3	.	ASSFLVSTDTQY
TRBV10-3	TRBJ2-3	.	AISGLGGTDTQY
TRBV7-6	TRBJ2-2	few	ASSLEVWYTGELF
TRBV3-1	TRBJ1-6	few	ASSQEGSPSH
TRBV4-3	TRBJ2-1	.	ASSHPSGGYNEQF
TRBV6-2/TRBV6-3	TRBJ1-5	few	ASSYRQGSGNQPQH
TRBV6-2/TRBV6-3	TRBJ1-2	.	ASSFPPFPGQEYGYT
TRBV6-5	TRBJ2-3	few	ASSYDPPAGGRDTQY
TRBV5-1	TRBJ1-2	.	ASSGGQGAEGYT
TRBV7-2	TRBJ2-7	many	ASSLTSGGAREQY
TRBV12-3/TRBV12-4	TRBJ1-3	.	ASRHSISGPGNTIY
TRBV19	TRBJ2-2	few	ASSIQGFNTGELF
TRBV7-2	TRBJ1-1	few	ASSLPRRDTEAF
TRBV5-1	TRBJ2-2	many	ASSVGLAGASANTGELF
TRBV12-3/TRBV12-4	TRBJ2-5	few	ASSGDSKETQY
TRBV10-3	TRBJ2-5	.	AISGSGTGSQETQY
TRBV18	TRBJ2-3	many	ASSPPGLAGTQY
TRBV7-2	TRBJ2-3	many	ASSKNRPADTQY